What follows describes a single T cell receptor (beta chain). A single record per CDR3 protein comes from TCRdb applying MiXCR to the 5' RACE reads. The sample consists of more than 250,000 distinct CDR3 sequences, around 16% of them appearing once. The data are from a study of T-cell memory formation after mild COVID-19. V shed 4 bases, J shed 8 bases, and the junction held 10 bases outside the gene matches. Germline CDR1 is SGHRS and CDR2 is YFSETQ. This CDR3 has 15 amino acids. The sequencing sample was made of PBMCs or a T cell subset sorted from them (not recorded which). This chain joins TRBV5-1 and TRBJ2-1; 9 nucleotides match TRBD1. The origin of this receptor is a young man who had mild COVID-19 (a few samples of this study predate the infection). Cell type and time point are not known. The CDR3 is CASSAQGAHGDEQFF. CDR3 coding DNA: TGCGCCAGCAGCGCACAGGGGGCCCATGGGGATGAGCAGTTCTTC. Filled out from reference TRBV5-1 and TRBJ2-1, the complete variable domain reads KAGVTQTPRYLIKTRGQQVTLSCSPISGHRSVSWYQQTPGQGLQFLFEYFSETQRNKGNFPGRFSGRQFSNSRSEMNVSTLELGDSALYLCASSAQGAHGDEQFFGPGTRLTVL.